Following are 30 T cell receptor beta chains from one sample sequenced in a study of cytomegalovirus exposure and HLA in healthy donors. 13 Jbeta primers and 60 Vbeta primers were used for the PCR. TCRdb's table, derived via immunoSEQ multiplex PCR, lists solely in-frame clones and lacks some. The sample lists 210,000 or so clones; 76% were seen once. Specimen: PBMCs. These receptor sequences come from a man aged 18 to 30 in good health and CMV-seronegative.

The rearrangement joins TRBV6-1 to TRBJ2-5; 12 bases align to TRBD2. Trimming at V came to 1 base and at J to 5 bases, leaving 5 bases not matched to a gene. There are 16 residues in the CDR3. Germline V CDR1 and CDR2: MNHNS, SASEGT. DNA of the CDR3: TGTGCCAGCAGTGAAGGCAGACTAGCGGGAGTTGAGACCCAGTACTTC. Its translation: CASSEGRLAGVETQYF.

V and J are TRBV30 and TRBJ1-1, with a tentative D call TRBD1 (5 bases). The V end lost 1 base, the J end lost 0 bases, and 9 bases lay between the germline ends. The CDR3 covers 14 residues. Germline CDR1 is GTSNPN and CDR2 is SVGIG (reference sequence). In nucleotides, the CDR3 is TGTGCCTGGAGTGCTCAGGGCCTGAACACTGAAGCTTTCTTT. It yields the protein CAWSAQGLNTEAFF.

The CDR3 here is CASSYWGTGQVGYTF. The CDR3 DNA reads as TGTGCCAGCAGTTACTGGGGGACAGGCCAGGTTGGCTACACCTTC. The chain is built from TRBV6-5 and TRBJ1-2; 8 nucleotides align to TRBD1. The CDR3 runs to 15 residues. From germline, CDR1 is MNHEY and CDR2 SVGAGI. Trimming removed 1 base from V and 7 bases from J; junction bases left unmatched: 8.

Written as DNA, the CDR3 is TGTGCCAGCAGTTTGACAGGTATTAAGTACGAGCAGTACTTC. Amino acids: CASSLTGIKYEQYF. J is TRBJ2-7 and V is TRBV28, with TRBD1 as a possible D gene (6 bases). The V and J ends lost 3 bases and 4 bases respectively, with 13 bases between them. Germline CDR1 is MDHEN and CDR2 is SYDVKM. The CDR3 runs 14 residues.

The V call is TRBV19, the J call TRBJ1-3, with a possible D match to TRBD1 (5 bases). CDR1 is LNHDA, CDR2 SQIVND, per germline (reference sequence). This CDR3 region has 16 residues. V was clipped by 5 bases and J by 4 bases, with 18 bases between them. The CDR3 spells CASSPSHGARGNTIYF. The CDR3 DNA sequence: TGTGCCAGTAGTCCCAGTCATGGGGCGCGGGGAAACACCATATATTTT.

The chain is built from TRBV30 and TRBJ2-5, with TRBD2 identical over 7 bases. This CDR3 comprises 13 residues. Per the germline V gene, CDR1 is GTSNPN and CDR2 is SVGIG (reference sequence). V lost 2 bases to trimming and J lost 11 bases; unmatched junction nucleotides: 11. CDR3 nucleotide sequence: TGTGCCTGGAGTCCGGTTGGGGGGGGTGAGCAGTACTTC. Translating gives CAWSPVGGGEQYF.

The genes are TRBV5-4 and TRBJ2-7, with a weak D call TRBD1 (5 bases). CDR1 SGHNT and CDR2 YYREEE come from the germline V gene (reference sequence). The CDR3 covers 16 residues. V lost 4 bases to trimming and J lost 2 bases, with 19 bases between them. The CDR3 region is CASSLPAGPTTYEQYF. CDR3 bases: TGTGCCAGCAGCCTGCCCGCAGGGCCTACAACCTACGAGCAGTACTTC.

V gene TRBV10-1 combines with J gene TRBJ1-1; maybe TRBD1 (5 bases). V lost 5 bases and J 3 bases, leaving 13 bases between the germline ends. Germline loops: CDR1 WNHNN, CDR2 SYGVQD (reference sequence). The CDR3 consists of 14 residues. The CDR3 DNA follows: TGCGCCAGCAGTAAGGCAGGGCTGGACACTGAAGCTTTCTTT. The encoded protein is CASSKAGLDTEAFF.

The V and J genes are TRBV2 and TRBJ2-7; a possible D gene is TRBD1 (5 bases). The V gene's germline CDR1 is SNHLY and CDR2 FYNNEI. V lost 4 bases and J 6 bases, leaving 13 bases between the germline ends. The CDR3 is 13 amino acids. The CDR3 DNA is TGTGCCAGCAGTGGGGCAGGGCTGGGCGAGCAGTACTTC. It specifies CASSGAGLGEQYF.

Here the CDR3 reads CASGRSYNEQFF. The CDR3 DNA follows: TGTGCCAGTGGCAGGTCCTACAATGAGCAGTTCTTC. The V and J genes are TRBV25-1 and TRBJ2-1; unclear D gene. V lost 9 bases and J lost 1, with 7 bases in between. Germline CDR1 MGHDK, CDR2 SYGVNS. CDR3 length equals 12 residues.

The gene calls are TRBV5-1 and TRBJ2-1; 8 nucleotides align to TRBD2. The CDR3 is 17 amino acids. V dropped 2 bases and J dropped 5; count of bases not matched to a gene: 12. From germline, CDR1 is SGHRS and CDR2 YFSETQ. The CDR3 region is CASSFLPTSGQNNEQFF. CDR3 in DNA: TGCGCCAGCAGCTTTCTCCCAACTAGCGGACAAAACAATGAGCAGTTCTTC.

CDR3 DNA: TGCGCCAGCAGCCAATCTCGACAGGGGGCAGACTATGGCTACACCTTC. The encoded protein is CASSQSRQGADYGYTF. The chain joins TRBV4-1 to TRBJ1-2; TRBD1 agrees at 10 bases. There are 16 residues in the CDR3. Trimming removed 2 bases from V and 3 bases from J; junction bases left unmatched: 6. CDR1 is MGHRA and CDR2 is YSYEKL in the germline V gene.

The V call is TRBV5-4, the J call TRBJ2-7; 7 bases map to TRBD1. V was pared by 4 bases and J by 7 bases, with 14 bases of the junction left unmatched. Germline lookup yields CDR1 SGHNT and CDR2 YYREEE (reference sequence). The CDR3 has 15 residues. The CDR3: CASSQGELGNQEQYF. For the CDR3, the DNA is TGTGCCAGCAGCCAGGGGGAATTGGGTAATCAGGAGCAGTACTTC.

The chain recombines TRBV11-3 with TRBJ1-1; D unclear. This CDR3 region has 13 residues. Germline V CDR1 and CDR2: SGHNT, YENEEA. V was trimmed by 2 bases and J by 0 bases, leaving 4 bases between them. CDR3 nucleotides: TGTGCCAGCAGCTTAACGGTGAACACTGAAGCTTTCTTT. Translated, it gives CASSLTVNTEAFF.

The gene calls are TRBV5-1 and TRBJ2-5; 8 bases fit TRBD2. Germline V gene lookup returns CDR1 SGHRS and CDR2 YFSETQ. The CDR3 is 15 residues long. V shed 3 bases and J 1 base; nucleotides not matched to a gene: 5. The CDR3 DNA follows: TGCGCCAGCAGCTCCGCCACTAGCGGCCAAGAGACCCAGTACTTC. Amino acids: CASSSATSGQETQYF. Drawing the rest from reference TRBV5-1 and TRBJ2-5, the complete variable domain is KAGVTQTPRYLIKTRGQQVTLSCSPISGHRSVSWYQQTPGQGLQFLFEYFSETQRNKGNFPGRFSGRQFSNSRSEMNVSTLELGDSALYLCASSSATSGQETQYFGPGTRLLVL.

CDR3: CASSHMTSGYEQYF. For the CDR3, the DNA is TGCGCCAGCAGCCACATGACTAGCGGGTACGAGCAGTACTTC. The rearrangement joins TRBV4-1 to TRBJ2-7; 10 positions agree with TRBD2. The junction had 3 bases not matched to a gene; V was cut back by 3 bases and J by 4 bases. The CDR3 consists of 14 residues. Germline CDR1 MGHRA, CDR2 YSYEKL.

The chain carries TRBV25-1 and TRBJ2-7; D possibly corresponds to TRBD2 (5 bases). The CDR3 totals 14 residues. V lost 7 bases to trimming and J lost 1 base, with 14 bases between them. Germline CDR1 MGHDK, CDR2 SYGVNS. The CDR3 sequence is CASIPGRLSYEQYF. The CDR3 nucleotides are TGTGCCAGCATACCGGGAAGGCTATCCTACGAGCAGTACTTC.

In its sample, this clone was seen a few times. The sample carries other DNA sequences with the same CDR3. V gene TRBV29-1 combines with J gene TRBJ1-1, with 8 bases aligning to TRBD1. Germline V gene lookup returns CDR1 SQVTM and CDR2 ANQGSEA. V dropped 6 bases and J dropped 1; count of bases not matched to a gene: 4. The CDR3 spans 13 residues. The CDR3: CSVEGQENTEAFF. The CDR3 DNA follows: TGCAGCGTAGAGGGACAGGAGAACACTGAAGCTTTCTTT.

Worth noting for this clone: A junction boundary mismatches the germline segment, possibly from a read error. This chain connects TRBV6-4 to TRBJ1-5; D is ambiguous. There are 13 residues in the CDR3. Germline V gene data show CDR1 as MRHNA and CDR2 as SNTAGT. The CDR3 DNA sequence: TGTGCCAGCAGTTACTCCCAAAATCAGCCCCAGCATTTT. Protein sequence: CASSYSQNQPQHF.

This clone was detected only once. The V gene is TRBV4-1, the J gene TRBJ1-1; D not certain. The V gene lost 1 base and the J gene lost 3 bases, with 9 bases spanning the gap. The CDR3 has 14 amino acids. Germline lookup yields CDR1 MGHRA and CDR2 YSYEKL. The CDR3 protein is CASSQGGRDTEAFF. The CDR3 region has the DNA TGCGCCAGCAGCCAAGGTGGGAGAGACACTGAAGCTTTCTTT.

In its sample, this clone was seen a few times. J is TRBJ1-2 and V is TRBV6-5; 7 nucleotides line up with TRBD1. Germline V gene data show CDR1 as MNHEY and CDR2 as SVGAGI. This CDR3 has 15 amino acids. V lost 1 base to trimming and J lost 3 bases; unmatched junction nucleotides: 5. The DNA for the CDR3 is TGTGCCAGCAGTTACTTCGGGACAGTGGACTATGGCTACACCTTC. This translates into CASSYFGTVDYGYTF.

CDR3 DNA: TGTGCCAGCAGCGTTGGGCTTCTAGCGGGGAAGGATACGCAGTATTTT. This gives the protein CASSVGLLAGKDTQYF. The V gene is TRBV9, the J gene TRBJ2-3; 9 bases match TRBD2. The CDR3 sequence is 16 residues long. The germline CDR1 and CDR2 sequences are SGDLS and YYNGEE. The ends lost 2 bases at V and 6 bases at J; junction bases unmatched: 10.

As concerns this clone: Other DNA sequences from this sample encode an identical CDR3 as well. The rearrangement uses TRBV7-9 and TRBJ1-1; 7 nucleotides match TRBD1. V lost 4 bases to trimming and J lost 2 bases; unmatched junction nucleotides: 4. The germline V gene has CDR1 SEHNR and CDR2 FQNEAQ (reference sequence). The CDR3 extends over 14 amino acids. The CDR3 here is CASSSPGGNTEAFF. As DNA, the CDR3 is TGTGCCAGCAGCTCGCCAGGGGGTAACACTGAAGCTTTCTTT.

This clone showed up just a few times. J is TRBJ1-3 and V is TRBV5-1, with D hard to call. Trimming shortened V by 5 bases and J by 0 bases, and 9 bases separated the two germline ends. Germline loops: CDR1 SGHRS, CDR2 YFSETQ. CDR3 size: 14 residues. In DNA form, the CDR3 reads TGCGCCAGCAGAGCGGAGAGCTCTGGAAACACCATATATTTT. Protein product: CASRAESSGNTIYF.

The chain joins TRBV2 to TRBJ2-1, with 7 bases aligning to TRBD2. The germline gives CDR1 SNHLY, CDR2 FYNNEI. This CDR3 has 14 residues. V lost 11 bases and J lost 2; bases outside the gene matches: 9. This CDR3 is CAGGGRGAYNEQFF. DNA for the CDR3: TGTGCCGGGGGGGGTCGGGGAGCCTACAATGAGCAGTTCTTC.

V is TRBV28 and J is TRBJ1-1, with D maybe TRBD1 (6 bases). The germline V gene encodes CDR1 MDHEN and CDR2 SYDVKM. This CDR3 has 15 residues. V was trimmed by 2 bases and J by 1 base, leaving 11 bases between them. CDR3 loop: CASSLGGHGNTEAFF. CDR3 bases: TGTGCCAGCAGTTTAGGGGGACACGGGAACACTGAAGCTTTCTTT.

This chain joins TRBV7-9 and TRBJ1-1; 7 nucleotides line up with TRBD1. This CDR3 contains 14 residues. Per germline, CDR1 SEHNR and CDR2 FQNEAQ (reference sequence). The trim removed 4 bases at V and 4 bases at J, leaving 6 bases unmatched. The CDR3 DNA follows: TGTGCCAGCAGCTCCTCAGGGGGAAGCACTGAAGCTTTCTTT. Protein: CASSSSGGSTEAFF.

This chain uses TRBV18 with TRBJ2-1, with D unclear. V was clipped by 2 bases and J by 6 bases, with 5 bases between them. The CDR3 is made up of 12 amino acids. Germline lookup yields CDR1 KGHSH and CDR2 LQKENI. The CDR3 DNA reads as TGTGCCAGCTCACCAACGGGCAATGAGCAGTTCTTC. This translates into CASSPTGNEQFF.

This rearrangement joins TRBV19 to TRBJ2-3; the match to TRBD2 covers 9 bases. CDR1 is LNHDA and CDR2 is SQIVND in the germline V gene (reference sequence). There are 16 residues in the CDR3. Trimming removed 2 bases from V and 6 bases from J; junction bases left unmatched: 9. The chain's CDR3 is CASSISASGMFDTQYF. The CDR3 coding sequence is TGTGCCAGTAGTATATCGGCTAGCGGGATGTTTGATACGCAGTATTTT. The variable domain in full, with the rest retrieved from reference TRBV19 and TRBJ2-3, is DGGITQSPKYLFRKEGQNVTLSCEQNLNHDAMYWYRQDPGQGLRLIYYSQIVNDFQKGDIAEGYSVSREKKESFPLTVTSAQKNPTAFYLCASSISASGMFDTQYFGPGTRLTVL.

This chain links TRBV27 with TRBJ2-7; 11 bases line up with TRBD1. V lost 9 bases to trimming and J lost 5 bases; unmatched junction nucleotides: 3. The CDR3 length is 12 residues. Germline V lookup: CDR1 MNHEY, CDR2 SMNVEV (reference sequence). CDR3 amino acids: CARGQGVHEQYF. CDR3 nucleotide sequence: TGTGCCAGGGGACAGGGGGTCCACGAGCAGTACTTC.